This T cell receptor (beta chain) was recorded in a study of blood T cell repertoires in COVID-19. Across the study: In each case, the material was cDNA or gDNA derived from T cells, B-cell-depleted T cells, or PBMCs.

Germline V gene data show CDR1 as SGHDN and CDR2 as FVKESK. V lost 3 bases, J lost 1 base, and 1 base stayed unmatched. This CDR3 has 15 amino acids. Source study methods: Amplification with reference gene primers provided the estimates of nucleated cell counts. Some clones are missing from TCRdb's copy, which holds only in-frame ones; the method was immunoSEQ multiplex PCR. Clone size and the V and J calls come from that table; the DNA yielded D and trimming. Seen here are about 460,000 clones, approximately 90% observed once, and the top ten hold around 7.9%. Recovery among Cohort 3 donors was established by two negative PCRs, clearance, or symptom resolution.

The chain has TRBV14 and TRBJ1-3; 9 bases map to TRBD1. The TCR comes from a woman aged 60 to 75 who had recovered from COVID-19. The sequenced material came from PBMCs or T cells enriched from blood (not recorded which). The CDR3: CASSQDRGSGNTIYF. The CDR3 region has the DNA TGTGCCAGCAGCCAGGACAGGGGTTCTGGAAACACCATATATTTT.